Presented here are 20 T cell receptor beta chains from one specimen sequenced in a study of radiation and T cells in renal cell carcinoma. As to time point: baseline pretreatment blood. Treatment specified: 15 Gy SBRT to primary tumor, nephrectomy 4 weeks later. Assay: immunoSEQ multiplex PCR; the TCRdb copy retains only in-frame clones and omits some. The sample carries about 130,000 clones, 88% recorded once. Here the sequenced sample was blood, taken from a patient whose treatment included radiotherapy and nephrectomy. Receptors originate from a woman between 45 and 65 years old with renal cell carcinoma.

The V and J genes are TRBV4-1 and TRBJ2-5; D remains unclear. The germline gives CDR1 MGHRA, CDR2 YSYEKL. Trimming pared 1 base from V and 2 bases from J, leaving 8 bases between. This CDR3 has 14 residues. CDR3 sequence reads: CASSQVAGQETQYF. CDR3 sequence (DNA): TGCGCCAGCAGCCAAGTGGCAGGACAAGAGACCCAGTACTTC.

This sequence joins TRBV7-2 and TRBJ2-7, with unresolved D. This CDR3 has 14 amino acids. Looked up from germline, CDR1 is SGHTA and CDR2 is FQGNSA. The germline V and J ends were trimmed by 4 bases and 5 bases, with 15 bases remaining between them. The CDR3 DNA reads TGTGCCAGCAGCTCGATGGGCCAGGAGAACGAGCAGTACTTC. Amino acid sequence: CASSSMGQENEQYF. Combining the CDR3 with reference TRBV7-2 and TRBJ2-7 gives the whole variable domain GAGVSQSPSNKVTEKGKDVELRCDPISGHTALYWYRQSLGQGLEFLIYFQGNSAPDKSGLPSDRFSAERTGGSVSTLTIQRTQQEDSAVYLCASSSMGQENEQYFGPGTRLTVT.

With regard to this clone: Other DNA sequences within the sample encode an identical CDR3. CDR3 DNA sequence: TGTGCCAGTAGTAGCAGAAGCTCCTATAATTCACCCCTCCACTTT. Protein product: CASSSRSSYNSPLHF. This chain joins TRBV19 and TRBJ1-6; D not certain. This CDR3 region has 15 residues. Trimming removed 4 bases from V and 0 bases from J, with 7 bases in between. CDR1 is LNHDA, CDR2 SQIVND, per germline (reference sequence).

The rearrangement links TRBV2 to TRBJ1-6; 10 nucleotides match TRBD1. There are 15 residues in the CDR3. Germline assignment: CDR1 SNHLY and CDR2 FYNNEI. The V segment lost 5 bases and the J segment 10 bases; nucleotides outside the gene matches: 8. Here the CDR3 reads CASSFRDRGRSPLHF. The CDR3, as DNA: TGTGCCAGCAGTTTCCGGGACAGGGGAAGGTCACCCCTCCACTTT.

This rearrangement joins TRBV27 to TRBJ2-7; unclear D gene. The ends were cut back, 4 bases at V and 5 bases at J, with 6 bases in the middle. CDR1 is MNHEY and CDR2 is SMNVEV in the germline V gene (reference sequence). This CDR3 has 11 amino acids. The CDR3 DNA is TGTGCCAGCAGTTCGGTTAACGAGCAGTACTTC. Translated: CASSSVNEQYF.

The rearrangement links TRBV21-1 to TRBJ1-4. TRBV21-1 is a pseudogene. This CDR3 has 12 amino acids. The CDR3 region is CASSAGPRKLFF. The CDR3 DNA reads as TGTGCCAGCAGCGCCGGGCCCCGGAAACTGTTTTTT.

The CDR3 loop reads CASSLLTGADTQYF. As DNA, the CDR3 is TGTGCCAGCAGCTTGTTGACAGGGGCAGATACGCAGTATTTT. The chain recombines TRBV7-8 with TRBJ2-3, with 8 bases that match TRBD1. The CDR3 consists of 14 residues. V shed 3 bases, J shed 4 bases, and the junction held 3 bases outside the gene matches. The germline V gene encodes CDR1 SGHVS and CDR2 FQNEAQ. The full variable domain, completed using reference TRBV7-8 and TRBJ2-3, is GAGVSQSPRYKVAKRGQDVALRCDPISGHVSLFWYQQALGQGPEFLTYFQNEAQLDKSGLPSDRFFAERPEGSVSTLKIQRTQQEDSAVYLCASSLLTGADTQYFGPGTRLTVL.

The chain joins TRBV7-2 to TRBJ1-2; D uncertain. CDR1 and CDR2 (germline): SGHTA, FQGNSA. The CDR3 has 17 residues. Deletions cut 7 bases from V and 4 bases from J, with 25 bases between. As DNA, the CDR3 is TGTGCCAGCAACCCTACCGTCGGGCAGAGACTACCCTATGGCTACACCTTC. This encodes CASNPTVGQRLPYGYTF.

The V call is TRBV4-2, the J call TRBJ2-4; the match to TRBD1 covers 8 bases. The J segment lost 3 bases and the V segment lost 1 base, leaving 5 bases of the junction unmatched. The CDR3 consists of 16 residues. CDR1 is LGHNA and CDR2 is YNFKEQ in the germline V gene. The CDR3 region is CASSQASGGVKNIQYF. In nucleotides, the CDR3 is TGTGCCAGCAGCCAAGCCTCAGGGGGCGTCAAAAACATTCAGTACTTC.

This chain links TRBV6-1 with TRBJ2-1; 11 positions agree with TRBD2. This CDR3 spans 14 amino acids. V lost 7 bases and J lost 9; bases outside the gene matches: 8. Germline V CDR1 and CDR2: MNHNS, SASEGT. The CDR3 spells CASTVSGGAGEQFF. CDR3 nucleotides: TGTGCCAGCACGGTTAGCGGGGGGGCCGGTGAGCAGTTCTTC.

V gene TRBV6-6 combines with J gene TRBJ1-2; the D is unclear. There are 15 residues in the CDR3. The V end was cut by 0 bases, the J end by 7 bases, with 15 bases between. Germline V gene data show CDR1 as MNHNY and CDR2 as SVGAGI (reference sequence). The CDR3 protein is CASSYSIPGGFGYTF. CDR3 bases: TGTGCCAGCAGTTACTCGATTCCGGGAGGGTTTGGCTACACCTTC.

The J gene is TRBJ2-7, the V gene TRBV4-2; unclear D gene. V shed 1 base and J shed 5 bases, with 9 bases lying between them. The CDR3 contains 13 residues. Germline CDR1 and CDR2: LGHNA and YNFKEQ. The CDR3 loop is CASSQAGYDEQYF. CDR3 nucleotide sequence: TGTGCCAGCAGCCAAGCGGGCTACGACGAGCAGTACTTC.

The chain links TRBV19 to TRBJ2-4, with D perhaps matching TRBD1 (5 bases). V lost 2 bases to trimming and J lost 1 base, with 6 bases between them. The CDR3 length is 14 residues. The germline CDR1 and CDR2 sequences are LNHDA and SQIVND (reference sequence). CDR3 DNA: TGTGCCAGTAGTATAAAGGGGGCCAAAAACATTCAGTACTTC. This encodes CASSIKGAKNIQYF.

This sequence joins TRBV14 and TRBJ1-1; D perhaps matches TRBD1 (6 bases). Trimming removed 0 bases at V and 11 bases at J, with 19 bases between. The CDR3 has 15 residues. Germline V gene sequence: CDR1 SGHDN, CDR2 FVKESK. In nucleotides, the CDR3 is TGTGCCAGCAGCCAAGACCAACAGGGAGGGCTAGCGGCTTTCTTT. It is translated as CASSQDQQGGLAAFF.

This clone appeared once. This sequence joins TRBV14 and TRBJ1-1; weak D call: TRBD1 (5 bases). Between the trimmed V and J ends, which lost 1 base and 0 bases, there was a span of 21 bases. CDR3 size: 19 residues. The germline gives CDR1 SGHDN, CDR2 FVKESK. CDR3 DNA sequence: TGTGCCAGCAGCCAAGCACCGGGACGGATTCCCTTATTGAACACTGAAGCTTTCTTT. Translating it yields CASSQAPGRIPLLNTEAFF.

The chain carries TRBV5-4 and TRBJ2-5, with 10 bases that match TRBD2. The CDR3 has 16 amino acids. V lost 4 bases to trimming and J lost 2 bases; unmatched junction nucleotides: 8. Germline assignment: CDR1 SGHNT and CDR2 YYREEE (reference sequence). The CDR3 DNA is TGTGCCAGCAGCCGCCCGGTAGCGGGGGGACAAGAGACCCAGTACTTC. Translation: CASSRPVAGGQETQYF. The full variable domain, rest sourced from reference TRBV5-4 and TRBJ2-5, is ETGVTQSPTHLIKTRGQQVTLRCSSQSGHNTVSWYQQALGQGPQFIFQYYREEENGRGNFPPRFSGLQFPNYSSELNVNALELDDSALYLCASSRPVAGGQETQYFGPGTRLLVL.

In its sample, this clone was seen once. The rearrangement links TRBV5-1 to TRBJ2-7, with D perhaps TRBD1 (6 bases). The germline CDR1 and CDR2 sequences are SGHRS and YFSETQ. The CDR3 runs 14 residues. The germline V and J ends were trimmed by 5 bases and 2 bases, with 14 bases remaining between them. Here the CDR3 DNA reads TGCGCCAGCAGTACCGGGACAACTCCCTACGAGCAGTACTTC. Residues: CASSTGTTPYEQYF.

The gene calls are TRBV4-3 and TRBJ1-2; 7 nucleotides match TRBD1. The CDR3 length is 15 residues. Looked up from germline, CDR1 is LGHNA and CDR2 is YSLEER. With 0 bases clipped from V and 4 bases from J, the junction kept 5 bases outside the gene matches. The CDR3 loop is CASSQDEGQSYGYTF. Here the CDR3 DNA reads TGCGCCAGCAGCCAAGATGAGGGACAGAGCTATGGCTACACCTTC.

The CDR3 bases are TGCGCCAGCAGCTCCAGCGGGGGGCGGCTGGGAGAGACCCAGTACTTC. This gives the protein CASSSSGGRLGETQYF. The chain combines TRBV5-1 with TRBJ2-5, with TRBD2 identical over 9 bases. CDR3 length: 16 amino acids. The germline CDR1 and CDR2 sequences are SGHRS and YFSETQ. Trimming cost V 3 bases and J 4 bases; bases outside gene matches: 10. Variable domain in full (rest from reference TRBV5-1 and TRBJ2-5): KAGVTQTPRYLIKTRGQQVTLSCSPISGHRSVSWYQQTPGQGLQFLFEYFSETQRNKGNFPGRFSGRQFSNSRSEMNVSTLELGDSALYLCASSSSGGRLGETQYFGPGTRLLVL.

This CDR3 is CASRSGTGGNSPLHF. The CDR3 nucleotides read TGCGCCAGCAGATCCGGGACAGGGGGGAATTCACCCCTCCACTTT. The chain carries TRBV5-1 and TRBJ1-6; 11 nucleotides agree with TRBD1. Germline assignment: CDR1 SGHRS and CDR2 YFSETQ. With V trimmed by 5 bases and J by 7 bases, 5 bases remained unmatched. This CDR3 contains 15 residues.